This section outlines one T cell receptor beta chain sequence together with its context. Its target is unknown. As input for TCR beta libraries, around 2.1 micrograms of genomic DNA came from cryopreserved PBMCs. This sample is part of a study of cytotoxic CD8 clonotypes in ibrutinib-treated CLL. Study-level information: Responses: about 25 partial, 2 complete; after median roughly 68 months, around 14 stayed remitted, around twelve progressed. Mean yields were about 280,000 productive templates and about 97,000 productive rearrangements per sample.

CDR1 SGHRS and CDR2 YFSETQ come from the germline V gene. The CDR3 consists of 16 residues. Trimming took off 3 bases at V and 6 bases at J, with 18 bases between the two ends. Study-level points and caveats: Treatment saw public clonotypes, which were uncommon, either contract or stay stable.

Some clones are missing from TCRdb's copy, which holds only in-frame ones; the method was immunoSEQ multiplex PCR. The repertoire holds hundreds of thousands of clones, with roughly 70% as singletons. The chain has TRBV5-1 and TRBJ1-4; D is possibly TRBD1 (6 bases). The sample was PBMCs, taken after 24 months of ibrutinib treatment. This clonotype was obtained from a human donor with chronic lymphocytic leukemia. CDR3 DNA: TGCGCCAGCAGCTGGGGGCCCGGGGGCGAGTATGAAAAACTGTTTTTT. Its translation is CASSWGPGGEYEKLFF.